Following are 20 T cell receptor beta chains from one sample sequenced in a study of spatial heterogeneity in lung cancer. No antigen has been identified for these receptors. Time point denoted: sample taken at primary tumor resection. TCRdb re-analysed the 5' RACE reads in MiXCR, keeping a single row per CDR3 protein. The table includes 20,000 to 25,000 distinct CDR3 sequences, 8.8% detected once. Study results and limitations: Tumoral mutation counts were tracked by counts of expanded intratumoral alpha and beta TCRs.

The sample here was lung tumor tissue, taken at surgery. The receptors come from a male donor with early-stage non-small cell lung cancer.

Ten or more counts support this clonotype. CDR3 bases: TGTGCCAGCAGCCTCTCGGGACAGGACCTCACAGATACGCAGTATTTT. The encoded protein is CASSLSGQDLTDTQYF. This sequence joins TRBV2 and TRBJ2-3; 8 bases match TRBD1. This CDR3 is built from 16 residues. J gave up 2 bases and V 6 bases, and 10 bases lay outside the gene matches. CDR1 and CDR2 from the germline V gene are SNHLY and FYNNEI.

V gene TRBV11-3 combines with J gene TRBJ2-1; D is uncertain. The CDR3 is 13 amino acids. Trimming cost V 5 bases and J 8 bases, with 13 bases left between them. Germline values: CDR1 SGHNT, CDR2 YENEEA. The CDR3: CASSPLGSHEQFF. The CDR3 nucleotides are TGTGCCAGCAGCCCCCTTGGGTCCCATGAGCAGTTCTTC. The variable domain in full, completed from reference TRBV11-3 and TRBJ2-1, reads EAGVVQSPRYKIIEKKQPVAFWCNPISGHNTLYWYLQNLGQGPELLIRYENEEAVDDSQLPKDRFSAERLKGVDSTLKIQPAELGDSAVYLCASSPLGSHEQFFGPGTRLTVL.

This clonotype was observed at least ten times. The chain has TRBV7-9 and TRBJ2-7; D not certain. The CDR3 has 16 residues. The V and J ends lost 1 base and 4 bases respectively, with 17 bases between them. The germline gives CDR1 SEHNR, CDR2 FQNEAQ (reference sequence). In DNA, the CDR3 is TGTGCCAGCAGCTTAGAGGCCACCCGCAGACCTTACGAGCAGTACTTC. It is translated as CASSLEATRRPYEQYF.

This clonotype has ten or more counts. The chain recombines TRBV7-2 with TRBJ2-1, with D possibly TRBD2 on 6 matching bases. CDR3 size: 16 residues. The V end was cut by 2 bases, the J end by 0 bases, with 11 bases between. The germline gives CDR1 SGHTA, CDR2 FQGNSA. CDR3 coding DNA: TGTGCCAGCAGCTTAAGCCTAGCGCCCTCCTACAATGAGCAGTTCTTC. It specifies CASSLSLAPSYNEQFF.

This clonotype qualifies as medium-sized (0.01 to 0.1%). The chain has TRBV28 and TRBJ1-5; 7 bases map to TRBD1. The CDR3 length is 15 residues. V gave up 3 bases and J gave up 5 bases; unmatched junction bases: 7. CDR1 and CDR2 (germline): MDHEN, SYDVKM. The CDR3 reads CASSFGRTGYQPQHF. The DNA for the CDR3 is TGTGCCAGCAGTTTCGGAAGGACAGGTTATCAGCCCCAGCATTTT.

This clonotype was detected a few times. The chain has TRBV28 and TRBJ1-5; TRBD1 matches 8 bases. Germline V gene sequence: CDR1 MDHEN, CDR2 SYDVKM. The CDR3 extends over 14 amino acids. The ends lost 6 bases at V and 6 bases at J; junction bases unmatched: 7. CDR3 nucleotides: TGTGCCAGCAGCAGGACAGGGCAAGGTCAGCCCCAGCATTTT. The encoded protein is CASSRTGQGQPQHF.

This clonotype was seen many times. The chain joins TRBV28 to TRBJ1-2, with unresolved D. Trimming removed 6 bases from V and 11 bases from J, with 13 bases in between. The V gene's germline CDR1 is MDHEN and CDR2 SYDVKM. There are 11 residues in the CDR3. Here the CDR3 reads CASSQNGRYTF. The CDR3 DNA reads as TGTGCCAGCAGCCAAAATGGGAGATACACCTTC.

This rearrangement joins TRBV7-8 to TRBJ2-7, with D possibly being TRBD2 (6 bases). Between the trimmed V and J ends, which lost 11 bases and 1 base, there was a span of 27 bases. Germline V CDR1 and CDR2: SGHVS, FQNEAQ. The CDR3 is made up of 17 amino acids. The CDR3 here is CASSHPSSGTFSYEQYF. CDR3 bases: TGTGCCTCCAGCCACCCGTCCTCCGGGACTTTTTCCTACGAGCAGTACTTC.

In this sample, this clonotype turned up many times. The V and J genes are TRBV28 and TRBJ2-3; D uncertain. With 3 bases removed from V and 8 bases from J, the gap between germline ends came to 6 bases. This CDR3 region has 11 residues. The germline V gene has CDR1 MDHEN and CDR2 SYDVKM. CDR3 nucleotides: TGTGCCAGCAGTTTCGGAGCTACGCAGTATTTT. Translating it yields CASSFGATQYF.

The rearrangement links TRBV20-1 to TRBJ2-1, with D perhaps matching TRBD2 (5 bases). The CDR3 covers 12 residues. Per germline, CDR1 DFQATT and CDR2 SNEGSKA (reference sequence). CDR3 loop: CSARGSPNEQFF. CDR3 DNA sequence: TGCAGCGCCCGCGGGTCGCCCAATGAGCAGTTCTTC.

This clonotype was detected many times. The chain combines TRBV5-1 with TRBJ1-1; no clear D gene. Germline V gene data show CDR1 as SGHRS and CDR2 as YFSETQ. V was trimmed by 3 bases and J by 7 bases, leaving 13 bases between them. This CDR3 has 13 residues. CDR3 loop: CASSSDGRFEAFF. As DNA, the CDR3 is TGCGCCAGCAGCTCGGACGGCAGGTTTGAAGCTTTCTTT.

In this sample, this clonotype turned up many times. The chain links TRBV29-1 to TRBJ2-5; D unclear. Between the trimmed V and J ends, which lost 4 bases and 4 bases, there was a span of 31 bases. This CDR3 spans 19 amino acids. In germline, CDR1 is SQVTM, CDR2 ANQGSEA. CDR3 DNA sequence: TGCAGCGTTGGCGGATGGCCTCCTACGCAAGGCGCCCGACGAGAGACCCAGTACTTC. The encoded protein is CSVGGWPPTQGARRETQYF.

The CDR3 loop is CSARPSASQETQYF. The CDR3 region has the DNA TGCAGTGCTAGACCATCAGCCTCCCAAGAGACCCAGTACTTC. The gene calls are TRBV20-1 and TRBJ2-5, with D uncertain. The CDR3 sequence is 14 residues long. Per the germline V gene, CDR1 is DFQATT and CDR2 is SNEGSKA (reference sequence). V lost 2 bases, J lost 1 base, and 11 bases lay in between.

This clonotype was picked up many times. V is TRBV2 and J is TRBJ2-4; TRBD1 is a possible D gene (5 bases). Germline V gene lookup returns CDR1 SNHLY and CDR2 FYNNEI. CDR3 length: 18 amino acids. Trimming left V 4 bases short and J 1 base short, with 20 bases between. This CDR3 is CASSGGRVPPSAKNIQYF. DNA of the CDR3: TGTGCCAGCAGTGGGGGCAGGGTCCCTCCCTCGGCCAAAAACATTCAGTACTTC. Full variable domain (missing parts from reference TRBV2 and TRBJ2-4): EPEVTQTPSHQVTQMGQEVILRCVPISNHLYFYWYRQILGQKVEFLVSFYNNEISEKSEIFDDQFSVERPDGSNFTLKIRSTKLEDSAMYFCASSGGRVPPSAKNIQYFGAGTRLSVL.

This clonotype was detected many times. V and J are TRBV20-1 and TRBJ1-1; D perhaps matches TRBD1 (6 bases). The V end was cut by 5 bases, the J end by 4 bases, with 17 bases between. CDR1 and CDR2 (germline): DFQATT, SNEGSKA (reference sequence). This CDR3 is 14 amino acids long. The CDR3 protein is CSAVNRAHGTEAFF. The CDR3, as DNA: TGCAGTGCTGTGAACAGGGCCCATGGCACTGAAGCTTTCTTT.

This clonotype came up many times. The chain uses TRBV29-1 and TRBJ2-2, with 7 bases fitting TRBD2. This CDR3 has 14 amino acids. Germline V gene lookup returns CDR1 SQVTM and CDR2 ANQGSEA. Trimming cost V 7 bases and J 3 bases; bases outside gene matches: 8. CDR3 nucleotide sequence: TGCAGCGCCCGTTGGGAGGGAGACACCGGGGAGCTGTTTTTT. Encoded protein: CSARWEGDTGELFF.

This clonotype was counted at least ten times. J is TRBJ2-2 and V is TRBV2; D is possibly TRBD1 or TRBD2 (6 bases each). V dropped 4 bases and J dropped 3 bases, with 12 bases sitting between them. The CDR3 is made up of 15 amino acids. Per the germline V gene, CDR1 is SNHLY and CDR2 is FYNNEI. The CDR3 is CASSARGADTGELFF. CDR3 bases: TGTGCCAGCAGTGCAAGGGGGGCCGACACCGGGGAGCTGTTTTTT.

The gene calls are TRBV20-1 and TRBJ2-7; no reliable D call. CDR3 length: 11 amino acids. Trimming left V 1 base short and J 3 bases short, with 4 bases between. Germline V CDR1 and CDR2: DFQATT, SNEGSKA (reference sequence). The CDR3 region is CSARGSYEQYF. For the CDR3, the DNA is TGCAGTGCTAGAGGCAGCTACGAGCAGTACTTC.

The sample holds many counts of this clonotype. The chain joins TRBV6-1 to TRBJ2-7; TRBD1 or TRBD2 may be the D gene (6 bases each). V lost 5 bases and J lost 2, with 28 bases in between. Germline V gene sequence: CDR1 MNHNS, CDR2 SASEGT. The CDR3 is 19 residues long. CDR3 in amino acids: CASSREEVTLQGLTYEQYF. The CDR3 DNA follows: TGTGCCAGCAGTCGCGAGGAGGTGACACTACAGGGACTCACCTACGAGCAGTACTTC.

V usage is TRBV27 and J usage is TRBJ2-4; TRBD2 might be the D (6 bases). The CDR3 loop spans 18 amino acids. Trimming stripped 5 bases from V and 0 bases from J, with 20 bases between. From germline, CDR1 is MNHEY and CDR2 SMNVEV (reference sequence). The CDR3 protein is CASSPRDSYLLAKNIQYF. The CDR3 DNA follows: TGTGCCAGCAGTCCGCGGGACTCCTATCTTCTAGCCAAAAACATTCAGTACTTC.